The source of this T cell receptor beta chain is a study of blood T cell repertoires in COVID-19. At the level of the study: From the United States, Italy and Spain came samples of acute and convalescent COVID-19. Sources were T cells, B-cell-depleted T cells, or PBMCs; the material itself was cDNA or gDNA.

Germline V gene lookup returns CDR1 MNHEY and CDR2 SVGAGI. The CDR3 runs to 13 residues. J was trimmed by 2 bases and V by 7 bases; bases with no gene match: 4. In the original workflow: Nucleated cell counts were estimated from reference gene primer amplification. Method: immunoSEQ multiplex PCR; TCRdb's copy keeps in-frame clones and lacks some. V and J calls and clone size are as listed in that table; D and trimming were resolved from the DNA. The table has approximately 94,000 clones, more than 75% seen once; the top ten hold about 5%. This chain connects TRBV6-5 to TRBJ1-2; 7 bases are a match to TRBD1. This TCR was sampled from an elderly woman with active COVID-19. Sample: peripheral blood. The CDR3 here is CASTGTANYGYTF. DNA of the CDR3: TGTGCCAGCACCGGGACAGCGAACTATGGCTACACCTTC.